One T cell receptor beta chain is described in this entry. The assay was immunoSEQ multiplex PCR, and TCRdb's table has in-frame clones only and misses some. The sample shows roughly 86,000 clones, just over 90% of them seen only once. V dropped 1 base and J dropped 2 bases, with 14 bases sitting between them. The CDR3 is 16 residues long. Germline V gene data show CDR1 as MNHNS and CDR2 as SASEGT. The data belong to a study of control samples from healthy donors and cancer patients. The chain carries TRBV6-1 and TRBJ1-2; D is uncertain. Sequencing input: blood. The TCR was taken from a woman in her late teens or twenties in good health. The CDR3 DNA reads as TGTGCCAGCAGTGAAGGAGCAGCTTTGAGGAACTATGGCTACACCTTC. Amino acid sequence: CASSEGAALRNYGYTF.